A selection of T cell receptor beta chains follows, all from one sample in a study of CD8+CD57+ T cells in acquired aplastic anemia. From the reads, TCRdb called clonotypes with MiXCR, one entry per CDR3 protein. The sample yields about 420,000 distinct CDR3 sequences, about 70% seen once. Material: sorted CD4+, CD8+, or CD8+CD57+ T cells (not recorded which) from PBMCs. These receptors all stem from a human donor in good health, serving as a control. Both conserved end residues are part of each CDR3. The order of the fields is J gene, D gene, clone size, V gene, CDR3 DNA, CDR3 protein. The D gene is left open where the match is weak. Clone size is not always given. Where it is, it says once, few, many or a class for expanded clones.

TRBJ2-2,-,-,TRBV9,TGTGCCAGCGGCGTGGGGGGGGGGCCGGGCGGGGAGCTGTTTTTT,CASGVGGGPGGELFF
TRBJ1-1,-,-,TRBV7-2,TGTGCCAGCAGCTTTCAGGGGCTGGAGACCCAGTACTTCTTCTTT,CASSFQGLETQYFFF
TRBJ1-2,-,few,TRBV29-1,TGCAGCGTTGGTAAGGTTCAGGGTGACCGAGGCTATGGCTACACCTTC,CSVGKVQGDRGYGYTF
TRBJ2-5,TRBD1,few,TRBV12-3/TRBV12-4,TGTGCCAGCAGCCCAGACAGGGGGCGGGAGACCCAGTACTTC,CASSPDRGRETQYF
TRBJ2-7,-,many,TRBV6-2/TRBV6-3,TGTGCCAGCAGTACAATAGGAACCGAGCAGTACTTC,CASSTIGTEQYF
TRBJ1-5,-,many,TRBV4-3,TGCGCCAGCAGCCAAGACTCACAGGGAAATCAGCCCCAGCATTTT,CASSQDSQGNQPQHF
TRBJ1-6,-,-,TRBV12-3/TRBV12-4,TGTGCCAGCAGTTTCCAATCCGGCTCACCCCTCCACTTT,CASSFQSGSPLHF
TRBJ2-7,TRBD1,many,TRBV6-5,TGTGCCAGCAGCGCGGGGACAGGGGAGCGGCAGTACTTC,CASSAGTGERQYF
TRBJ2-1,TRBD2,-,TRBV7-2,TGTGCCAGCGCACTAGCGGGATCCCGAGATGAGCAGTTCTTC,CASALAGSRDEQFF
TRBJ2-1,TRBD1,-,TRBV19,TGTGCCAGTAGCTGGTCCTCAGGGGGCTACTATGAGCAGTTCTTC,CASSWSSGGYYEQFF
TRBJ1-5,-,once,TRBV20-1,TGCAGTGCTAGCAGGGATGGCAAGCATTGCAATCAGCCCCAGCATTTT,CSASRDGKHCNQPQHF
TRBJ1-3,-,-,TRBV7-2,TGTGCCAGCAGCAGGTCGCGTGGGGCGGCTAGAAGGAACACCATATATTTT,CASSRSRGAARRNTIYF
TRBJ1-1,TRBD1,few,TRBV27,TGTGCCAGCTCTGCCACAGGGGGAACCGTGAACACTGAAGCTTTCTTT,CASSATGGTVNTEAFF
TRBJ1-2,TRBD1,-,TRBV30,TGTGCCTGGAGTCCGACAGGGGGCTACACCTTC,CAWSPTGGYTF
TRBJ1-2,-,-,TRBV12-3/TRBV12-4,TGTGCCAGCAGCTGTCCGCCCGGGCCCTATGGCTACACCTTC,CASSCPPGPYGYTF
TRBJ2-3,TRBD2,-,TRBV2,TGTGCCAGCAGCACCACTAGCGGGGGGGTTTATGGGACAGATACGCAGTATTTT,CASSTTSGGVYGTDTQYF
TRBJ1-5,-,-,TRBV7-2,TGTGCCAGCAGCCCAGATAGCAATCGGCCCCAACAGTTT,CASSPDSNRPQQF
TRBJ1-1,TRBD1,many,TRBV7-3,TGTGCCAGCAGGGTACAGGGGGACACTGAAGCTTTCTTT,CASRVQGDTEAFF
TRBJ2-1,-,-,TRBV7-4,TGTGCCAGCAGGTATTGGGCGAATGCCGAGTTCTTC,CASRYWANAEFF
TRBJ1-2,-,-,TRBV7-9,TGCGCCAGCAGCCCGGACGGTAGCTATGGCTACACCTTC,CASSPDGSYGYTF
TRBJ1-6,-,-,TRBV7-6,TGTGCCAGCAGTGTAGCAGCGGAACTTACCCTCCACTTT,CASSVAAELTLHF
TRBJ1-5,TRBD1,few,TRBV6-1,TGTACCAGCAGTGAGGGGCTGACAGGGGAAAGCAATCAGCCCCAGCATTTT,CTSSEGLTGESNQPQHF
TRBJ2-1,-,-,TRBV20-1,TGCAGTGCTAGATCTGGGGCAGGCTACGACAATGAGCAGTTCTTC,CSARSGAGYDNEQFF